These T cell receptor beta chains were read from a single sample in a study of graft-versus-host responses after intestinal transplantation. For these receptors, no antigen is known. The repertoire was sequenced with immunoSEQ multiplex PCR; TCRdb's copy has only in-frame clones and lacks some. The sample shows 90,000 to 120,000 clones, roughly 89% of them seen only once. Sequencing used unstimulated CD4+ T cells sorted from spleen or lymph node cells, obtained before transplant. The receptor source for this set is a human donor who was the organ donor for an intestinal transplant. Both conserved end residues are part of each CDR3. Fields, in order: D gene, J gene, V gene, clone size, CDR3 DNA, CDR3 protein. The D gene is left open where the match is weak. The size of a clone is reported for some rows only, either as once, few or many, or as a class for expanded clones.

.	TRBJ1-6	TRBV5-6	.	TGTGCCAGCAGCTTGATAGGGGGAGTAAGCTCCTATAATTCACCCCTCCACTTT	CASSLIGGVSSYNSPLHF
.	TRBJ2-7	TRBV6-6	.	TGTGCCAGCAGTTACTCAAGGACTAACCCCTACGAGCAGTACTTC	CASSYSRTNPYEQYF
TRBD2	TRBJ2-1	TRBV6-5	.	TGTGCCAGCAGTGGGAGGACTAGCCATGACAGCGAGCAGTTCTTC	CASSGRTSHDSEQFF
.	TRBJ1-2	TRBV9	.	TGTGCCAGCAGCGTGGCAGGACCCTATGGCTACACCTTC	CASSVAGPYGYTF
.	TRBJ1-2	TRBV10-3	once	TGTGCCATCAGTTGGGACGGAAACTATGGCTACACCTTC	CAISWDGNYGYTF
TRBD1	TRBJ1-6	TRBV5-1	.	TGCGCCAGCCGGACAGGGGACAATTCACCCCTCCACTTT	CASRTGDNSPLHF
.	TRBJ1-1	TRBV19	.	TGTGCCAGTATGCGGGGGGCCGGCACTGAAGCTTTCTTT	CASMRGAGTEAFF
.	TRBJ1-2	TRBV4-1	.	TGCGCCAGCAGCCAAGATTCCAGGGGTGACTATGGCTACACCTTC	CASSQDSRGDYGYTF
TRBD2	TRBJ2-7	TRBV30	.	TGTGCCTGGAGGACTAGCGGGTACGAGCAGTACTTC	CAWRTSGYEQYF
TRBD2	TRBJ2-2	TRBV7-8	once	TGTGCCAGCAGCATTTCCCCTAGCGGGAAAAGGCCGAACACCGGGGAGCTGTTTTTT	CASSISPSGKRPNTGELFF
TRBD2	TRBJ2-5	TRBV7-2	.	TGTGCCAGCAGCTTAGCGGGGGGGTGGGAGACCCAGTACTTC	CASSLAGGWETQYF
.	TRBJ1-1	TRBV27	.	TGTGCCAGCAGTTATGGAGGGTTGAACACTGAAGCTTTCTTT	CASSYGGLNTEAFF
.	TRBJ2-2	TRBV7-2	.	TGTGCCAGCAGCTTAGCGGTGAACACCGGGGAGCTGTTTTTT	CASSLAVNTGELFF
.	TRBJ1-1	TRBV11-1	.	TGTGCCAGCAGCTTCGGGGACGGCACTGAAGCTTTCTTT	CASSFGDGTEAFF
TRBD1	TRBJ1-1	TRBV12-5	.	TGTGCTAGCCGCCCGGACAGGGGGAACACTGAAGCTTTCTTT	CASRPDRGNTEAFF
TRBD1	TRBJ2-7	TRBV5-6	.	TGTGCCAGCAGCTTCTACAGGGGGATTATCGACGAGCAGTACTTC	CASSFYRGIIDEQYF
.	TRBJ2-7	TRBV25-1	.	TGTGCCAGCAGTGAATACATCCCATACGAGCAGTACTTC	CASSEYIPYEQYF
.	TRBJ1-5	TRBV6-5	.	TGTGCCAGCAGTGAAGCCCCCATGGTTGGAGGGGATTTT	CASSEAPMVGGDF
.	TRBJ1-1	TRBV7-3	.	TGTGCCAGCAGCCCAGGACACTCGAACACTGAAGCTTTCTTT	CASSPGHSNTEAFF
TRBD1	TRBJ1-1	TRBV10-1	.	TGCGCCAGCAGCCCCGGGACAGGGAACACTGAAGCTTTCTTT	CASSPGTGNTEAFF
.	TRBJ1-2	TRBV11-2	.	TGTGCCAGCAGCCCTAGGGGAGGGGTCGCGGGGTATGGCTACACCTTC	CASSPRGGVAGYGYTF
.	TRBJ2-3	TRBV7-2	few	TGTGCCAGCAGCCCATACACAGATACGCAGTATTTT	CASSPYTDTQYF
TRBD2	TRBJ2-1	TRBV12-5	.	TGTGCTAGTGGCCCATTGGGGTGGCGAGCGGGAGCCGAAAAAGAGCAGTTCTTC	CASGPLGWRAGAEKEQFF
TRBD1	TRBJ1-1	TRBV5-1	.	TGCGCCAGCAGCTTGAACGCGGGACAGGGGACTGAAGCTTTCTTT	CASSLNAGQGTEAFF
.	TRBJ2-7	TRBV5-1	.	TGCGCCAGCAGCTTGCGACAGAGTTACGAGCAGTACTTC	CASSLRQSYEQYF
TRBD1	TRBJ2-1	TRBV7-9	once	TGTGCCAGCAGCTGGCGGACAGGGGCCTACAATGAGCAGTTCTTC	CASSWRTGAYNEQFF
.	TRBJ2-7	TRBV5-1	.	TGCGCCAGCAGTTCAGACAGGTCCTACGAGCAGTACTTC	CASSSDRSYEQYF
.	TRBJ2-7	TRBV9	.	TGTGCCAGCAGCGCCCGGGACGTTGGGAGCTACGAGCAGTACTTC	CASSARDVGSYEQYF
TRBD1	TRBJ2-3	TRBV19	.	TGTGCCAGTAACCGACAGGGGGAGAGCACAGATACGCAGTATTTT	CASNRQGESTDTQYF
TRBD2	TRBJ2-3	TRBV5-4	.	TGTGCCAGCAGCTTGGGAAGCGGGAGAGATACGCAGTATTTT	CASSLGSGRDTQYF
TRBD2	TRBJ2-1	TRBV7-3	.	TGTGCCAGCAGCTTATTAGCGGGAGGGCCGGAGTTCTTC	CASSLLAGGPEFF
.	TRBJ1-5	TRBV19	.	TGTGCCAGTAGTATGGGGGTGCGGCAGGGTCACAATCAGCCCCAGCATTTT	CASSMGVRQGHNQPQHF
TRBD1	TRBJ1-1	TRBV7-3	.	TGTGCCAGCAGCCCGGGGACAGGGTTGAACACTGAAGCTTTCTTT	CASSPGTGLNTEAFF
TRBD1	TRBJ1-4	TRBV18	.	TGTGCCAGCTCACCAGCCAGGGGGCGGAAACTGTTTTTT	CASSPARGRKLFF
TRBD1	TRBJ1-2	TRBV6-6	.	TGTGCCAGCAGTCAGGGGGGATTCTATGGCTACACCTTC	CASSQGGFYGYTF